This T cell receptor (beta chain) originates from a study of blood T cells in healthy people across ages. A second PCR, run for about 6 to 11 cycles, used a sample-barcoded 5' primer plus a J-beta primer mix. The template-switch adaptor was a 5' adaptor with 12 random nucleotides. It tagged each cDNA molecule. Each single sample gave us at least 2.5 million CDR3-containing paired-end reads. TCRdb redid the calling of the 5' RACE reads with MiXCR, one entry per CDR3 protein. The table lists about 620,000 distinct CDR3 sequences, around a fifth of them singletons, with 3.5% to 4% in the top ten. CDR3 length equals 14 residues. The ends lost 11 bases at V and 6 bases at J; junction bases unmatched: 13. Germline CDR1 reads ENHRY; CDR2 reads SYGVKD. This clonotype was observed a few times.

This TCR was recovered from a man between 70 and 80 years old in good health. The chain has TRBV10-3 and TRBJ2-1; TRBD2 agrees at 7 bases. The specimen sequenced was blood. This CDR3 reads CASHRDYSINEQFF. The CDR3 DNA reads as TGTGCCTCACACCGGGACTACTCCATCAATGAGCAGTTCTTC.